Sequencing of this TCR beta chain was carried out in a study of T cells in Graves' hyperthyroidism and ophthalmopathy. Overall study findings and caveats: Blood also held most thyroid clonotypes expanded beyond 0.001.

This clonotype was counted ten times or more. Its matching antigen is unknown. Those patients with uncontrolled infection, other autoimmune disease, pregnancy or lactation were excluded. V lost 3 bases and J lost 4; bases outside the gene matches: 2. Germline V gene sequence: CDR1 SNHLY, CDR2 FYNNEI. This CDR3 is built from 15 residues. Amplification yielded TCR beta CDR3 regions, with RNA transcripts as the source. The primer set for the first-round RT-PCR of the TCR CDR3 was HTBI. One entry per CDR3 protein, called by TCRdb with MiXCR from the multiplex PCR reads. The sample shows approximately 640,000 distinct CDR3 sequences, nearly 45% of them seen only once.

Specimen: peripheral blood or thyroid tissue (not recorded which). This sequence was found in an adult man with Graves' disease, either hyperthyroidism or ophthalmopathy (not recorded which). The chain couples TRBV2 to TRBJ1-4; 10 nucleotides match TRBD1. The CDR3 protein is CASSERTGGNEKLFF. CDR3 in DNA: TGTGCCAGCAGTGAGAGGACAGGGGGTAATGAAAAACTGTTTTTT.